The 30 T cell receptor beta chains reported below all come from one sample, sequenced in a study of T cells in Graves' hyperthyroidism and ophthalmopathy. Using RNA transcripts as the source, TCR beta CDR3 regions were amplified. The HTBI primer set drove a first-round RT-PCR of the TCR CDR3. From the multiplex PCR reads, TCRdb called clonotypes with MiXCR, one entry per CDR3 protein. This table has about 46,000 distinct CDR3 sequences, approximately 49% appearing once. The material sequenced was peripheral blood or thyroid tissue (not recorded which). Receptor source: a woman aged 50 to 60 with Graves' hyperthyroidism.

Turning to this clonotype: One end of the junction is discordant with germline, which a read error may explain. The chain combines TRBV7-3 with TRBJ1-1, with no clear D. CDR3 length equals 13 residues. Germline loops: CDR1 SGHTA, CDR2 FQGTGA. CDR3 in DNA: TGTGCCAGCAGCTCCGAGGACGGAGATGAAGCTCTCTTT. Amino acids: CASSSEDGDEALF.

This clonotype was observed many times. The rearrangement joins TRBV2 to TRBJ2-5; maybe TRBD2 (5 bases). Germline-derived CDR1 and CDR2 are SNHLY and FYNNEI. The CDR3 spans 11 residues. The V gene lost 7 bases and the J gene lost 5 bases, with 8 bases spanning the gap. The CDR3: CASTGWETQYF. DNA for the CDR3: TGTGCCAGCACGGGGTGGGAGACCCAGTACTTC. The full variable domain, in which reference TRBV2 and TRBJ2-5 provide the parts outside the CDR3, is EPEVTQTPSHQVTQMGQEVILRCVPISNHLYFYWYRQILGQKVEFLVSFYNNEISEKSEIFDDQFSVERPDGSNFTLKIRSTKLEDSAMYFCASTGWETQYFGPGTRLLVL.

The gene calls are TRBV20-1 and TRBJ2-7; 11 bases are shared with TRBD2. Germline V gene sequence: CDR1 DFQATT, CDR2 SNEGSKA (reference sequence). The CDR3 covers 14 residues. Trimming removed 4 bases from V and 6 bases from J; junction bases left unmatched: 8. The CDR3 protein is CSATGTSGRAEQYF. CDR3 in DNA: TGCAGTGCTACTGGGACTAGCGGTCGGGCCGAGCAGTACTTC.

The chain links TRBV27 to TRBJ1-6; D uncertain. The V gene lost 4 bases and the J gene lost 7 bases, with 5 bases spanning the gap. The CDR3 spans 12 residues. Germline CDR1 and CDR2: MNHEY and SMNVEV (reference sequence). The CDR3 region has the DNA TGTGCCAGCAGTTGGCAAAATTCACCCCTCCACTTT. It encodes CASSWQNSPLHF.

There are a few counts of this clonotype. This sequence joins TRBV7-9 and TRBJ2-2; D could derive from TRBD1 or TRBD2 (5 bases each). This CDR3 is 15 amino acids long. Trimming removed 7 bases at V and 2 bases at J, with 14 bases between. In germline, CDR1 is SEHNR, CDR2 FQNEAQ (reference sequence). The CDR3: CASTGTGDNTGELFF. Written as DNA, the CDR3 is TGTGCCAGCACCGGGACCGGGGATAACACCGGGGAGCTGTTTTTT.

The chain carries TRBV5-1 and TRBJ2-5; the D gene is possibly TRBD1 (5 bases). CDR1 is SGHRS and CDR2 is YFSETQ in the germline V gene. The CDR3 consists of 13 residues. The V end was cut by 2 bases, the J end by 1 base, with 6 bases between. Written as DNA, the CDR3 is TGCGCCAGCAGCTTAGACAGCCAAGAGACCCAGTACTTC. This codes for CASSLDSQETQYF.

This clonotype was counted at least ten times. The chain combines TRBV29-1 with TRBJ1-1; TRBD1 might be the D (5 bases). This CDR3 comprises 13 residues. Germline loops: CDR1 SQVTM, CDR2 ANQGSEA. Trimming took off 7 bases at V and 2 bases at J, with 14 bases between the two ends. CDR3 sequence reads: CSGRAGENTEAFF. CDR3 nucleotide sequence: TGCAGCGGAAGGGCGGGGGAAAACACTGAAGCTTTCTTT.

The gene calls are TRBV2 and TRBJ2-7; D assignment may be TRBD1 or TRBD2 (5 bases each). This CDR3 contains 14 residues. CDR1 and CDR2 (germline): SNHLY, FYNNEI. V was shortened by 4 bases and J by 7 bases, with 17 bases between the two germline ends. Here the CDR3 DNA reads TGTGCCAGCAGTGCCCGGGACCTTCAAGAGGAGCAGTACTTC. Translation gives CASSARDLQEEQYF.

To note about this clonotype: A much bigger clone sits one base away, suggesting this may be a read error. The chain employs TRBV14 and TRBJ1-4; D perhaps matches TRBD1 (5 bases). The CDR3 has 14 amino acids. CDR1 SGHDN and CDR2 FVKESK come from the germline V gene. CDR3 bases: TGTGCCAACAGCCAAGTTGGGGGGTATGAAAAACTGGTTTTT. Translated, it gives CANSQVGGYEKLVF.

This chain uses TRBV7-2 with TRBJ2-2; D is uncertain. Trimming shortened V by 6 bases and J by 3 bases, and 11 bases separated the two germline ends. CDR3 length equals 14 residues. Per germline, CDR1 SGHTA and CDR2 FQGNSA. CDR3 bases: TGTGCCAGCAGATTTGCTCGGTACACCGGGGAGCTGTTTTTT. Translating it yields CASRFARYTGELFF.

This clonotype was observed a handful of times. The chain employs TRBV5-4 and TRBJ2-2; D ambiguous. Germline V gene sequence: CDR1 SGHNT, CDR2 YYREEE (reference sequence). The CDR3 covers 15 residues. Trimming stripped 2 bases from V and 7 bases from J, with 15 bases between. The CDR3 sequence: CASSLELSRIGELFF. The CDR3 DNA is TGTGCCAGCAGCTTAGAGCTTAGTAGGATCGGGGAGCTGTTTTTT.

In this sample, this clonotype turned up once. Relative to the germline gene, one junction end is altered; a read error may explain this. The chain joins TRBV20-1 to TRBJ2-2, with D perhaps matching TRBD1 or TRBD2 (5 bases each). CDR1 and CDR2 (germline): DFQATT, SNEGSKA (reference sequence). The CDR3 consists of 15 residues. CDR3 protein: CSVVGTRGPTRELFF. The CDR3 nucleotides are TGCAGTGTTGTAGGGACCCGAGGTCCCACCAGGGAGCTGTTTTTT.

The chain joins TRBV29-1 to TRBJ1-5, with TRBD1 matching 7 bases. Germline V gene data show CDR1 as SQVTM and CDR2 as ANQGSEA. The J segment lost 14 bases and the V segment lost 4 bases, leaving 8 bases of the junction unmatched. The length of the CDR3 is 11 residues. The CDR3 loop reads CSVAGQNYEHF. Written as DNA, the CDR3 is TGCAGCGTTGCGGGACAGAATTACGAGCATTTT.

J is TRBJ2-5 and V is TRBV20-1; D is possibly TRBD2 (6 bases). This CDR3 spans 14 amino acids. Germline V CDR1 and CDR2: DFQATT, SNEGSKA (reference sequence). Trimming removed 5 bases from V and 9 bases from J, with 22 bases in between. This CDR3 is CSASRTTAVQSQYF. In DNA, the CDR3 is TGCAGTGCTTCCAGGACTACAGCGGTCCAGTCCCAGTACTTC.

This clonotype has a count of ten or more. This chain connects TRBV6-6 to TRBJ1-1, with D hard to call. Germline loops: CDR1 MNHNY, CDR2 SVGAGI (reference sequence). Trimming left V 5 bases short and J 3 bases short, with 7 bases between. This CDR3 has 12 residues. The CDR3 reads CASSTGDTEAFF. CDR3 DNA: TGTGCCAGCAGTACCGGTGACACTGAAGCTTTCTTT.

The chain carries TRBV20-1 and TRBJ2-5; 9 nucleotides match TRBD2. From germline, CDR1 is DFQATT and CDR2 SNEGSKA (reference sequence). This CDR3 contains 13 residues. V lost 6 bases and J lost 3; bases outside the gene matches: 5. CDR3 DNA sequence: TGCAGTGCGCATAGCGGGAGCGAAGAGACCCAGTACTTC. This sequence encodes CSAHSGSEETQYF.

The rearrangement links TRBV20-1 to TRBJ2-5; D gene ambiguous. The CDR3 is made up of 11 amino acids. From germline, CDR1 is DFQATT and CDR2 SNEGSKA (reference sequence). The V gene lost 4 bases and the J gene lost 12 bases, with 15 bases spanning the gap. The CDR3, as DNA: TGCAGTGCTAAACGGCCGAAATCAGAGTACTTC. Protein product: CSAKRPKSEYF.

About this clonotype: The CDR3 does not close with the conserved phenylalanine or tryptophan, likely indicating a read error. The chain joins TRBV11-3 to TRBJ2-5; tentative D call: TRBD1 (7 bases). V lost 0 bases, J lost 5 bases, and 16 bases lay in between. The V gene's germline CDR1 is SGHNT and CDR2 YENEEA. The CDR3 has 16 amino acids. The CDR3 DNA sequence: TGTGCCAGCAGCTTAGATTCGGAGACAGGGAGGGAGACCCAGTACTCC. Its translation is CASSLDSETGRETQYS.

This clonotype occurred many times. The V and J genes are TRBV7-2 and TRBJ1-2; D is unresolved. This CDR3 has 13 residues. Trimming took off 1 base at V and 6 bases at J, with 9 bases between the two ends. CDR1 and CDR2 from the germline V gene are SGHTA and FQGNSA. The chain's CDR3 is CASSLGVGHGYTF. CDR3 nucleotides: TGTGCCAGCAGCTTAGGGGTAGGGCATGGCTACACCTTC.

In the case of this clonotype: One end of the junction does not line up with germline, which may come from a read error. The chain couples TRBV20-1 to TRBJ2-3, with 10 bases identical to TRBD2. Per germline, CDR1 DFQATT and CDR2 SNEGSKA (reference sequence). The CDR3 loop spans 15 amino acids. CDR3 bases: TGCAGTGCTAGAGCCGGGGCTAGCGGGAGAGGCGCGCAGTATTTC. It translates to CSARAGASGRGAQYF.

This CDR3 reads CASKGGNTGELSDQPQHF. The CDR3 DNA is TGTGCCAGTAAAGGCGGGAATACCGGGGAGCTCAGCGATCAGCCCCAGCATTTT. This chain links TRBV19 with TRBJ1-5; D not resolved. The length of the CDR3 is 18 residues. V shed 7 bases and J shed 5 bases, with 27 bases lying between them. CDR1 LNHDA and CDR2 SQIVND come from the germline V gene (reference sequence).

The chain recombines TRBV10-1 with TRBJ2-7; 8 positions match TRBD1. The CDR3 runs 13 residues. Per the germline V gene, CDR1 is WNHNN and CDR2 is SYGVQD (reference sequence). Trimming at V came to 8 bases and at J to 2 bases, leaving 5 bases not matched to a gene. The CDR3 reads CASGQGRPYEQYF. The CDR3 region has the DNA TGCGCCAGCGGACAGGGCAGGCCCTACGAGCAGTACTTC.

Concerning this clonotype: The junction departs from germline at one end; a sequencing error may be responsible. The chain couples TRBV7-9 to TRBJ2-2; D is tentatively TRBD1 or TRBD2 (5 bases each). The CDR3 spans 15 residues. Germline lookup yields CDR1 SEHNR and CDR2 FQNEAQ (reference sequence). In DNA, the CDR3 is TGTGCCAGCAGCTTTAGCAGGGATGACACCGGGGAGCTGTCTTTT. Protein sequence: CASSFSRDDTGELSF.

With respect to this clonotype: It may be a read error: a sequence one base away is much more abundant. This chain links TRBV20-1 with TRBJ2-3; D is ambiguous. Looked up from germline, CDR1 is DFQATT and CDR2 is SNEGSKA (reference sequence). The length of the CDR3 is 11 residues. V gave up 4 bases and J gave up 6 bases, with 8 bases separating them. The CDR3 region is CSANPGDTQYF. CDR3 sequence (DNA): TGCAGTGCTAACCCTGGCGATACGCAGTATTTT.

The rearrangement links TRBV6-5 to TRBJ2-3, with 8 nucleotides matching TRBD2. After removal of 5 bases from V and 0 bases from J, the junction contained 4 bases not matched to a gene. Per germline, CDR1 MNHEY and CDR2 SVGAGI. This CDR3 is 15 amino acids long. The CDR3 loop reads CASSGLALSTDTQYF. DNA for the CDR3: TGTGCCAGCAGTGGACTAGCTTTGAGCACAGATACGCAGTATTTT.

This clonotype was observed at least ten times. The chain has TRBV20-1 and TRBJ1-5; 7 bases are shared with TRBD1. Germline V gene data show CDR1 as DFQATT and CDR2 as SNEGSKA (reference sequence). V lost 2 bases and J lost 5; bases outside the gene matches: 9. This CDR3 comprises 15 residues. Here the CDR3 DNA reads TGCAGTGCTAGAAGACAGGGTAGGGGGGATCAGCCCCAGCATTTT. It yields the protein CSARRQGRGDQPQHF.

In this sample, this clonotype turned up a few times. The chain links TRBV15 to TRBJ2-2; D gene unclear. The V gene lost 9 bases and the J gene lost 1 base, with 15 bases spanning the gap. Germline lookup yields CDR1 LNHNV and CDR2 YYDKDF (reference sequence). This CDR3 comprises 15 residues. In DNA, the CDR3 is TGTGCCACTGCTGTGGGCCGTAGGAACACCGGGGAGCTGTTTTTT. Protein product: CATAVGRRNTGELFF. Together with reference TRBV15 and TRBJ2-2, the CDR3 gives the full variable domain: DAMVIQNPRYQVTQFGKPVTLSCSQTLNHNVMYWYQQKSSQAPKLLFHYYDKDFNNEADTPDNFQSRRPNTSFCFLDIRSPGLGDTAMYLCATAVGRRNTGELFFGEGSRLTVL.

This clonotype was counted between two and nine times. This chain uses TRBV2 with TRBJ1-6; D is uncertain. V lost 3 bases to trimming and J lost 6 bases, with 15 bases between them. Germline assignment: CDR1 SNHLY and CDR2 FYNNEI. The CDR3 totals 16 residues. CDR3 sequence (DNA): TGTGCCAGCAGTGATTCGGGTGGCAGCCTTAATTCACCCCTCCACTTT. This gives the protein CASSDSGGSLNSPLHF.

The table lists this clonotype with many counts. The chain has TRBV7-2 and TRBJ2-7; 12 positions match TRBD2. V dropped 6 bases and J dropped 4; count of bases not matched to a gene: 7. CDR3 length: 15 amino acids. Germline V gives CDR1 SGHTA, CDR2 FQGNSA. The CDR3 sequence: CASSYLAGGPYEQYF. The CDR3 bases are TGTGCCAGCAGTTATCTAGCGGGAGGGCCTTACGAGCAGTACTTC.

This chain uses TRBV7-9 with TRBJ2-2, with 8 bases identical to TRBD2. CDR3 length: 18 residues. CDR1 SEHNR and CDR2 FQNEAQ come from the germline V gene (reference sequence). V dropped 5 bases and J dropped 6; count of bases not matched to a gene: 17. Written as DNA, the CDR3 is TGTGCCAGCAGCCCGTCTCCAAGGGAGCGGGAGAGGTCCGGGGAGCTGTTTTTT. Translated, it gives CASSPSPRERERSGELFF.